What follows are 11 T cell receptor beta chains derived from one specimen sequenced in a study of T cell repertoires in cytomegalovirus infection. TCRdb used MiXCR to reprocess the reads, holding one entry per CDR3 protein. The sample comprises hundreds of thousands of distinct CDR3 sequences, approximately 32% of which are singletons, and roughly 12% rests with the top ten. Antigens for these TCRs are unknown. The starting material was cultured CD8+ T cells from PBMCs, obtained from culture after CMV antigen stimulation. Receptor source: a human donor in good health (CMV status not recorded). Some clones in this sample may be carry-over from other donors' samples.

The chain couples TRBV12-3 or TRBV12-4 to TRBJ1-2; 7 bases fit TRBD1. The CDR3 totals 13 residues. V was clipped by 6 bases and J by 6 bases; unmatched bases: 7. Here the CDR3 DNA reads TGTGCCAGCAGCTTCCGGGACAGCGATGGCTACACCTTC. It specifies CASSFRDSDGYTF.

The V and J genes are TRBV5-1 and TRBJ2-7; 9 bases are shared with TRBD1. The CDR3 sequence is 15 residues long. The junction had 11 bases not matched to a gene; V was cut back by 4 bases and J by 6 bases. From germline, CDR1 is SGHRS and CDR2 YFSETQ. The CDR3 loop reads CASSITGGSIFEQYF. CDR3 in DNA: TGCGCCAGCAGCATCACAGGGGGCAGTATCTTCGAGCAGTACTTC. Full variable domain (missing parts from reference TRBV5-1 and TRBJ2-7): KAGVTQTPRYLIKTRGQQVTLSCSPISGHRSVSWYQQTPGQGLQFLFEYFSETQRNKGNFPGRFSGRQFSNSRSEMNVSTLELGDSALYLCASSITGGSIFEQYFGPGTRLTVT.

This clonotype was seen many times. The rearrangement uses TRBV7-9 and TRBJ2-1; weak D call: TRBD2 (6 bases). The CDR3 has 15 amino acids. Trimming pared 4 bases from V and 5 bases from J, leaving 15 bases between. From germline, CDR1 is SEHNR and CDR2 FQNEAQ (reference sequence). The CDR3 protein is CASSSRLVLNNEQFF. DNA of the CDR3: TGTGCCAGCAGCTCGAGACTAGTTCTCAACAATGAGCAGTTCTTC.

The genes are TRBV28 and TRBJ2-7, with D possibly being TRBD1 (5 bases). V was trimmed by 5 bases and J by 2 bases, leaving 19 bases between them. CDR1 is MDHEN and CDR2 is SYDVKM in the germline V gene. The CDR3 spans 16 residues. CDR3 in amino acids: CASSLDLGHKPYEQYV. CDR3 nucleotides: TGTGCCAGCAGTCTAGACCTCGGACACAAGCCCTACGAGCAGTACGTC.

This clonotype showed up just once. The V call is TRBV5-5, the J call TRBJ2-2, with D possibly being TRBD1 or TRBD2 (7 bases each). V was cut by 6 bases and J by 5 bases, with 20 bases left in between. CDR1 SGHKS and CDR2 YYEKEE come from the germline V gene (reference sequence). This CDR3 contains 16 residues. In DNA, the CDR3 is TGTGCCAGCAACCCAGGGGGGGCCGTGAAAACCGGGGAGCTGTTTTTT. This encodes CASNPGGAVKTGELFF.

Ten or more counts support this clonotype. The chain is built from TRBV6-5 and TRBJ1-1; the D is unclear. V gave up 0 bases and J gave up 1 base, with 6 bases separating them. Germline CDR1 and CDR2: MNHEY and SVGAGI. This CDR3 has 14 amino acids. The CDR3 loop is CASSYSKGNTEAFF. DNA for the CDR3: TGTGCCAGCAGTTACTCGAAGGGGAACACTGAAGCTTTCTTT.

This clonotype turned up a few times. The V and J genes are TRBV10-3 and TRBJ1-2, with D perhaps TRBD1 (5 bases). The length of the CDR3 is 14 residues. V lost 6 bases and J 6 bases, leaving 17 bases between the germline ends. The germline V gene encodes CDR1 ENHRY and CDR2 SYGVKD. The CDR3 loop is CAIRIPGREDGYTF. The CDR3 bases are TGTGCCATCAGGATTCCAGGGAGGGAGGATGGCTACACCTTC.

DNA for the CDR3: TGTGCCAGCAGTGACCTACAGGGGGTGCTTACTGAAGCTTTCTTT. Residues: CASSDLQGVLTEAFF. J is TRBJ1-1 and V is TRBV25-1; 8 bases are shared with TRBD1. Trimming at V came to 3 bases and at J to 5 bases, leaving 8 bases not matched to a gene. The CDR3 contains 15 residues. Per germline, CDR1 MGHDK and CDR2 SYGVNS. Based on the CDR3 plus reference TRBV25-1 and TRBJ1-1, the full variable domain is EADIYQTPRYLVIGTGKKITLECSQTMGHDKMYWYQQDPGMELHLIHYSYGVNSTEKGDLSSESTVSRIRTEHFPLTLESARPSHTSQYLCASSDLQGVLTEAFFGQGTRLTVV.

This clonotype appeared a few times. The gene calls are TRBV14 and TRBJ1-3; no clear D gene. V lost 2 bases to trimming and J lost 0 bases, with 2 bases between them. The CDR3 is made up of 13 amino acids. Germline CDR1 reads SGHDN; CDR2 reads FVKESK. CDR3 in amino acids: CASSQFSGNTIYF. CDR3 in DNA: TGTGCCAGCAGCCAATTCTCTGGAAACACCATATATTTT.

The V gene is TRBV7-8, the J gene TRBJ2-1; D unclear. The CDR3 runs to 16 residues. CDR1 is SGHVS and CDR2 is FQNEAQ in the germline V gene. Trimming shortened V by 1 base and J by 6 bases, and 16 bases separated the two germline ends. The CDR3 loop is CASSLDAQYLINEQFF. As DNA, the CDR3 is TGTGCCAGCAGCTTAGATGCGCAGTATCTAATCAATGAGCAGTTCTTC.

J is TRBJ2-3 and V is TRBV7-9, with D tentatively TRBD2 (6 bases). V lost 1 base to trimming and J lost 4 bases, with 15 bases between them. The CDR3 contains 16 residues. CDR1 is SEHNR and CDR2 is FQNEAQ in the germline V gene (reference sequence). The DNA of the CDR3 is TGTGCCAGCAGCTTAGTCGGGAGTACAAACGCAGATACGCAGTATTTT. Amino acid sequence: CASSLVGSTNADTQYF.